This T cell receptor (beta chain) was identified during a study of PD-1 blockade in mismatch repair-deficient tumors. Mismatch repair deficiency was confirmed in all patients, by PCR or immunohistochemistry. Sequenced by immunoSEQ multiplex PCR; TCRdb stores in-frame clones only, minus some. The sample shows 20,000 to 25,000 clones, 84% of them seen only once. CDR3 length: 17 residues. V lost 4 bases and J 6 bases, leaving 21 bases between the germline ends. The germline gives CDR1 SGHVS, CDR2 FNYEAQ. Sequenced material: peripheral blood, taken 2 weeks after starting pembrolizumab. This TCR came from an adult with mismatch repair-deficient cancer. The V call is TRBV7-6, the J call TRBJ2-2; TRBD1 or TRBD2 may be the D gene (7 bases each). The CDR3 nucleotides read TGTGCCAGCAGCTCACCCCCAGGGGGGGAAGACGCCGGGGAGCTGTTTTTT. Residues: CASSSPPGGEDAGELFF.